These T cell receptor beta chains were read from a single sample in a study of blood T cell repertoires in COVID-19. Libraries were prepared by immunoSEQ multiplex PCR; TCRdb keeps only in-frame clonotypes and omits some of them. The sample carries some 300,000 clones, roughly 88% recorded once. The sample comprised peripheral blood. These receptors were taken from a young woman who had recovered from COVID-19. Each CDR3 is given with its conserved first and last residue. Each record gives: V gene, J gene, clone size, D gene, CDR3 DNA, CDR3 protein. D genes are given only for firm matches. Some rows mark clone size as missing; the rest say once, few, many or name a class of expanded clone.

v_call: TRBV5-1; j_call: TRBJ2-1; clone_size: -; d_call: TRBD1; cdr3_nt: TGCGCCAGCAGCTTGCTGGGACAGAGCTCCTACAATGAGCAGTTCTTC; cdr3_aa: CASSLLGQSSYNEQFF
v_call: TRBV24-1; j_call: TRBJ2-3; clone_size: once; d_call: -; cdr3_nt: TGTGCCACCGGCGGCGGGGGCGAATCCAACTTTCAACTCACAGATACGCAGTATTTT; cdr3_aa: CATGGGGESNFQLTDTQYF
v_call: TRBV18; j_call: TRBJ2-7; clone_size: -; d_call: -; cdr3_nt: TGTGCCAGCTCATCCAGTTACGAGCAGTACTTC; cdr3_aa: CASSSSYEQYF
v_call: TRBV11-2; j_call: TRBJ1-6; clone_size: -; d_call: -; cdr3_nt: TGTGCCAGCAGCTTAGCTGCGGGTTTCGTTTCACCCCTCCACTTT; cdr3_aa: CASSLAAGFVSPLHF
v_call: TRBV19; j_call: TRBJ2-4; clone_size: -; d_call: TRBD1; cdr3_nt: TGTGCCAGTAGCTTGAGGACAGGAAGAAACATTCAGTACTTC; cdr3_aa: CASSLRTGRNIQYF
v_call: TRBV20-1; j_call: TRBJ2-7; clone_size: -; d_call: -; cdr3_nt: TGCAGTGCTAGGGACAGCTACGAGCAGTACTTC; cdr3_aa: CSARDSYEQYF
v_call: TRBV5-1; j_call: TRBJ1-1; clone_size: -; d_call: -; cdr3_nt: TGCGCCAGCAGCCCACCAGCAGGGAACACTGAAGCTTTCTTT; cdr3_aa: CASSPPAGNTEAFF
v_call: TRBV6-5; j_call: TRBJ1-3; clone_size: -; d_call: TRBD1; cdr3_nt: TGTGCCATAAACCGGGACAGGAGAAACACCATATATTTT; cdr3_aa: CAINRDRRNTIYF
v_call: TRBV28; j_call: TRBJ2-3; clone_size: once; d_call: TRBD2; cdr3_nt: TGTGCCAGCAGTTTTAGCGGGGGGGTAGATACGCAGTATTTT; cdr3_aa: CASSFSGGVDTQYF
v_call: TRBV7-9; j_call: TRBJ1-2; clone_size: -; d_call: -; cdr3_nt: TGTGCCAGCAGCTTAGAGGAGGCTAACTATGGCTACACCTTC; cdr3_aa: CASSLEEANYGYTF
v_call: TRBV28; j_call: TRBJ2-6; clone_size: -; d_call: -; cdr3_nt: TGTGCCAGCAGGGCAAGTATCGCTGGGGCCAACGTCCTGACTTTC; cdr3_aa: CASRASIAGANVLTF
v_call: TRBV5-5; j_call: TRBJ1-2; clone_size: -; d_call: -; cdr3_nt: TGTGCCAGCAGCTTGGGGACAGCCCTAAACTATGGCTACACCTTC; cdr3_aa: CASSLGTALNYGYTF
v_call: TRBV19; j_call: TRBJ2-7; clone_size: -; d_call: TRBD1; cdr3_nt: TGTGCCAGTAGCCCCGGGACAGGGAATAGCCGCTACGAGCAGTACTTC; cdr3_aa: CASSPGTGNSRYEQYF
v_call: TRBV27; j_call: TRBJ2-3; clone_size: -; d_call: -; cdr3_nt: TGTGCCAGCAGTGTCCAGGGTACAGATACGCAGTATTTT; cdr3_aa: CASSVQGTDTQYF
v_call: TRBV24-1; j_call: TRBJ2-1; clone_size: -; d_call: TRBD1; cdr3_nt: TGTGCCACCAGTGATTCCCGGACAGGGGGACACAATGAGCAGTTCTTC; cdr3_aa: CATSDSRTGGHNEQFF
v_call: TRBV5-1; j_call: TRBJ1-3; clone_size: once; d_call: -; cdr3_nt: TGCGCCAGCAGCTCGGGGATGCTGTCTGGAAACACCATATATTTT; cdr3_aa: CASSSGMLSGNTIYF
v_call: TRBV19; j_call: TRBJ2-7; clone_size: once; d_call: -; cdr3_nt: TGTGCCAGTAGTATCCAGGAAAGCTCCTACGAGCAGTACTTC; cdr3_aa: CASSIQESSYEQYF
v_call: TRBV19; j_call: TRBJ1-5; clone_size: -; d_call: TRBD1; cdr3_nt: TGTGCCAGTAGTATTGGGGACAGTTTAGGGCCCCAGCATTTT; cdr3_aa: CASSIGDSLGPQHF
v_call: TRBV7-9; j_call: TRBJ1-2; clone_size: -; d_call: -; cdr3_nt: TGTGCCAGCAGCTTAGGGGTGAGGGACTATGGCTACACCTTC; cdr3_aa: CASSLGVRDYGYTF
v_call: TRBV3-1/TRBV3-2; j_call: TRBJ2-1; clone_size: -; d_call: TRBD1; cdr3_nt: TGTGCCAGCAGTCCTGGGACAGGGGCCCTAGTCGGGCAGTTCTTC; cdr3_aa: CASSPGTGALVGQFF
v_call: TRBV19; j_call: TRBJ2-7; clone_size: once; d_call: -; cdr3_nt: TGTGCCAGTAGTGAGGTCGGAGCCTACGAGCAGTACTTC; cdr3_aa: CASSEVGAYEQYF
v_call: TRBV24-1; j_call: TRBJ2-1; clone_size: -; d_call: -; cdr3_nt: TGTGCCACCAGTGACTGGACTGGTTCCTACAATGAGCAGTTCTTC; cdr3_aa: CATSDWTGSYNEQFF
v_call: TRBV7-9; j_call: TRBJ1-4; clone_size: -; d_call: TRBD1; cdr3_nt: TGTGCCAGCAGCCCGAGACAGGGGGCGAAGGAAAAACTGTTTTTT; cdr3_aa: CASSPRQGAKEKLFF
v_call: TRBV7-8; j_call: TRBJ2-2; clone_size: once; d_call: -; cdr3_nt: TGTGCCAGCAGCTTTCGCACTAGGAACACCGGGGAGCTGTTTTTT; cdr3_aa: CASSFRTRNTGELFF
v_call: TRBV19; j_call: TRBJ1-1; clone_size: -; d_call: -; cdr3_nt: TGTGCCAGTACCTGGACACAAAAAGCTTTCTTT; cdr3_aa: CASTWTQKAFF
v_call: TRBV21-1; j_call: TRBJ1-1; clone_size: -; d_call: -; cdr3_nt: TGTGCCAGCAGCAGACAGGGGGCGGACACTGAAGCTTTCTTT; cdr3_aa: CASSRQGADTEAFF
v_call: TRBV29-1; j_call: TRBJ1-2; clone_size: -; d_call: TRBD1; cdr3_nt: TGCAGCGTTGGGGGACAGGGGAGCTATGGCTACACCTTC; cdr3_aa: CSVGGQGSYGYTF
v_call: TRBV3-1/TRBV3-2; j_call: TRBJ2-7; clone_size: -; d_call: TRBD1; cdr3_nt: TGTGCCAGCAGCCACTATCAGGGACAGGGGTCTGACGAGCAGTACTTC; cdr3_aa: CASSHYQGQGSDEQYF
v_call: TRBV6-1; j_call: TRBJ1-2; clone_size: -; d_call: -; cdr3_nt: TGTGCCAGCAGTGAAGCGTACTGGACAGCTAACTATGGCTACACCTTC; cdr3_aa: CASSEAYWTANYGYTF
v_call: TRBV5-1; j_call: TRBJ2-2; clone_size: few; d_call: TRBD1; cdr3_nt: TGCGCCAGCAGCGAGGGACAGGACACCGGGGAGCTGTTTTTT; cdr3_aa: CASSEGQDTGELFF
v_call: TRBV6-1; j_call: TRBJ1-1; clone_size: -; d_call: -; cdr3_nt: TGTGCCAGCAGTGACAGGGGAAAAGCTTTCTTT; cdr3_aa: CASSDRGKAFF
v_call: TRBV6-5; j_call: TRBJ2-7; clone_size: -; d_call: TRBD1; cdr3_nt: TGTGCCAGCAGTTACAGGGGGCCAACCTACGAGCAGTACTTC; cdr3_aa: CASSYRGPTYEQYF
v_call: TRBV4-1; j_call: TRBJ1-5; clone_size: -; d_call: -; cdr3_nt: TGCGCCAGCAGCCAAGTGGGAGGGAGTCAGCCCCAGCATTTT; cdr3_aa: CASSQVGGSQPQHF
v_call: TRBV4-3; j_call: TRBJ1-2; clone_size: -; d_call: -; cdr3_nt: TGCGCCAGCAGCCAAGATAGAGGGGGGGGCAGTCGCTATGGCTACACCTTC; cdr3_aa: CASSQDRGGGSRYGYTF